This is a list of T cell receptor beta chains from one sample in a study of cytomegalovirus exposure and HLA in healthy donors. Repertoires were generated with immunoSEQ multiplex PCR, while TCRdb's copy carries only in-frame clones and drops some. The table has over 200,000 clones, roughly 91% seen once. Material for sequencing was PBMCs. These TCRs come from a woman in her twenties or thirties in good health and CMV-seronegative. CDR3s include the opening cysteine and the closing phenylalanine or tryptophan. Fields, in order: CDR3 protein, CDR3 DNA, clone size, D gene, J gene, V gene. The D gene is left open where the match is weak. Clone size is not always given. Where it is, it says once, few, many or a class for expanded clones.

CASSIDGQGTQPQHF,TGCGCCAGCAGCATCGACGGACAGGGCACTCAGCCCCAGCATTTT,once,TRBD1,TRBJ1-5,TRBV5-1
CASSLTGRGPTGELFF,TGTGCCAGCAGCCTCACGGGCAGGGGGCCCACCGGGGAGCTGTTTTTT,-,TRBD1,TRBJ2-2,TRBV7-9
CASSLGWTRSYEQYF,TGTGCCAGCAGCTTAGGGTGGACTAGGTCCTACGAGCAGTACTTC,-,TRBD2,TRBJ2-7,TRBV7-6
CASSLVEGGGYEQYF,TGTGCCAGCAGCTTAGTAGAGGGGGGCGGCTACGAGCAGTACTTC,-,-,TRBJ2-7,TRBV7-2
CAAGESMVDTQYF,TGTGCCGCGGGTGAGTCGATGGTGGATACGCAGTATTTT,-,-,TRBJ2-3,TRBV28
CASSKGASGRATYNEQFF,TGTGCCAGCAGCAAAGGGGCTAGCGGGAGGGCTACCTACAATGAGCAGTTCTTC,-,TRBD2,TRBJ2-1,TRBV7-3
CASSQDLGKGNEQFF,TGCGCCAGCAGCCAAGATCTGGGGAAGGGAAATGAGCAGTTCTTC,once,-,TRBJ2-1,TRBV4-1
CSVEVGDSLKTQYF,TGCAGCGTTGAAGTGGGAGATTCTTTAAAGACCCAGTACTTC,-,-,TRBJ2-5,TRBV29-1
CASSPLGTSETYEQYF,TGTGCCAGCAGCCCCCTGGGGACTAGCGAGACCTACGAGCAGTACTTC,-,TRBD2,TRBJ2-7,TRBV7-8
CASRQGQGVYNEQFF,TGTGCCAGCAGACAAGGACAGGGGGTGTACAATGAGCAGTTCTTC,-,TRBD1,TRBJ2-1,TRBV7-9
CASESGTAGVLSYNEQFF,TGTGCCAGCGAGTCAGGTACGGCGGGAGTTTTGTCCTACAATGAGCAGTTCTTC,-,TRBD2,TRBJ2-1,TRBV25-1
CASSLRSGDGMYEQYF,TGTGCCAGCAGTTTACGATCCGGGGACGGGATGTACGAGCAGTACTTC,-,-,TRBJ2-7,TRBV28
CASSSHTGQGQETQYF,TGTGCCAGCAGTTCCCACACGGGACAGGGACAAGAGACCCAGTACTTC,-,TRBD1,TRBJ2-5,TRBV28
CASSPVAGEAGYEQYF,TGTGCCAGCAGCCCCGTAGCGGGAGAGGCGGGTTACGAGCAGTACTTC,-,TRBD2,TRBJ2-7,TRBV13
CASSLGRGGYTF,TGTGCCAGCAGCTTGGGCCGCGGTGGCTACACCTTC,-,-,TRBJ1-2,TRBV5-6
CASSFRGTASYEQYF,TGTGCCAGCAGTTTTAGGGGGACAGCCTCCTACGAGCAGTACTTC,-,TRBD1,TRBJ2-7,TRBV28
CASSPLTSGGDEQYF,TGCGCCAGCAGCCCGCTGACTAGCGGGGGAGACGAGCAGTACTTC,-,TRBD2,TRBJ2-7,TRBV4-3
CASSYPGRAFDEQYF,TGTGCCAGCAGTTATCCCGGGAGGGCCTTCGACGAGCAGTACTTC,once,TRBD2,TRBJ2-7,TRBV28
CAISESRGLAGVDEQFF,TGTGCCATCAGTGAGTCTCGGGGACTAGCGGGAGTAGATGAGCAGTTCTTC,-,TRBD2,TRBJ2-1,TRBV10-3
CAIRLSGTAYEQYF,TGTGCCATCAGATTAAGCGGGACCGCCTACGAGCAGTACTTC,-,TRBD2,TRBJ2-7,TRBV10-3
CASSSSGYSTDTQYF,TGTGCCAGCAGCTCAAGCGGGTACAGCACAGATACGCAGTATTTT,-,-,TRBJ2-3,TRBV7-6
CASSFTGGGVNTEAFF,TGTGCCAGCAGTTTTACAGGGGGCGGGGTGAACACTGAAGCTTTCTTT,-,TRBD1,TRBJ1-1,TRBV27
CASSPSGGAGANVLTF,TGTGCCAGCAGCCCTTCAGGGGGAGCTGGGGCCAACGTCCTGACTTTC,once,TRBD1,TRBJ2-6,TRBV9
CASSVTGANVLTF,TGTGCCAGCAGTGTGACTGGGGCCAACGTCCTGACTTTC,many,-,TRBJ2-6,TRBV2
CASSRDRGPNEQYF,TGTGCCAGCAGTCGGGACAGGGGGCCCAACGAGCAGTACTTC,-,TRBD1,TRBJ2-7,TRBV2
CASSLGGQGNTEAFF,TGTGCCAGCAGCTTGGGAGGACAGGGGAACACTGAAGCTTTCTTT,-,TRBD1,TRBJ1-1,TRBV5-4
CASSNGLAEYNEQFF,TGTGCCAGCAGCAATGGACTAGCGGAGTACAATGAGCAGTTCTTC,-,TRBD2,TRBJ2-1,TRBV13
CASSRLPPGYEQYF,TGTGCCAGCAGTCGACTCCCCCCCGGCTACGAGCAGTACTTC,-,-,TRBJ2-7,TRBV2
CASRGGVYEQYF,TGTGCCAGCAGAGGGGGTGTTTACGAGCAGTACTTC,once,-,TRBJ2-7,TRBV6-1
CASSGGWTGEQETQYF,TGTGCCAGCAGCGGGGGCTGGACAGGGGAACAAGAGACCCAGTACTTC,-,TRBD1,TRBJ2-5,TRBV5-4
CASSVGGPAEAFF,TGTGCCAGCAGTGTAGGAGGCCCGGCTGAAGCTTTCTTT,-,-,TRBJ1-1,TRBV6-6
CAWSVRTRADTQYF,TGTGCCTGGAGTGTACGGACTAGGGCAGATACGCAGTATTTT,-,TRBD2,TRBJ2-3,TRBV30
CSVDRLAGFGTDTQYF,TGCAGCGTTGATCGACTAGCGGGATTCGGCACAGATACGCAGTATTTT,-,TRBD2,TRBJ2-3,TRBV29-1
CAWSRVDRGLPDTQYF,TGTGCCTGGAGTAGGGTGGACAGGGGGCTCCCAGATACGCAGTATTTT,few,TRBD1,TRBJ2-3,TRBV30
CAWRADLYNEQFF,TGTGCCTGGAGAGCCGATCTATACAATGAGCAGTTCTTC,-,-,TRBJ2-1,TRBV30
CASSLEGYQGTEAFF,TGTGCCAGCAGCTTGGAGGGATATCAGGGCACTGAAGCTTTCTTT,-,-,TRBJ1-1,TRBV5-6
CASSPTPGGWNEQYF,TGTGCCAGCAGTCCTACTCCGGGTGGTTGGAACGAGCAGTACTTC,few,-,TRBJ2-7,TRBV27
CASSPAQGTSQYF,TGTGCCAGCAGTCCCGCCCAAGGGACCTCACAGTACTTC,-,-,TRBJ2-7,TRBV27
CASSHPITGLEAFF,TGTGCCAGCAGCCATCCAATTACGGGCTTAGAAGCTTTCTTT,-,-,TRBJ1-1,TRBV4-2
CASRPGGSETQYF,TGTGCCAGCAGGCCAGGGGGCTCGGAGACCCAGTACTTC,-,TRBD1,TRBJ2-5,TRBV6-5
CASSTGNPRRDEQFF,TGTGCCAGTAGTACTGGTAACCCCCGGCGGGACGAGCAGTTCTTC,-,-,TRBJ2-1,TRBV19
CASKFEAGAYEQYF,TGTGCCAGCAAATTTGAAGCGGGAGCCTACGAGCAGTACTTC,-,TRBD2,TRBJ2-7,TRBV6-1
CASGLARYNEQFF,TGTGCCAGTGGACTAGCGCGCTACAATGAGCAGTTCTTC,-,TRBD2,TRBJ2-1,TRBV6-1
CASSLGRGRQGKTGELFF,TGTGCCAGCAGCTTAGGGAGGGGGAGACAGGGGAAAACCGGGGAGCTGTTTTTT,-,TRBD1,TRBJ2-2,TRBV11-2
CASSVAAASQPQHF,TGTGCCAGCAGCGTGGCCGCCGCCAGTCAGCCCCAGCATTTT,few,-,TRBJ1-5,TRBV9
CASSLAQMETQYF,TGTGCCAGCAGCTTAGCCCAGATGGAGACCCAGTACTTC,-,-,TRBJ2-5,TRBV11-2
CASSLVGLAGRGELFF,TGTGCCAGCAGCTTAGTGGGACTAGCGGGACGCGGGGAGCTGTTTTTT,-,TRBD2,TRBJ2-2,TRBV13